The T cell receptor beta chain described here comes from a study of regulatory T cells in long-lasting Graves disease. Arm-PCR with iRepertoire HTBI primers amplified the CDR3 regions for these TCR beta libraries. TCRdb reprocessed the multiplex PCR reads via MiXCR and lists one record per CDR3 protein. This table has about 540,000 distinct CDR3 sequences, roughly 12% appearing once. Overall study findings and caveats: There were preferences for TRBV28, TRBJ1-2 and TRBJ2-5 in persistent disease. Few sampled subjects may have lowered accuracy.

The time point: newly diagnosed GD, antithyroid drugs for less than 3 months. Extracted PBMC RNA gave rise to the TCR library. EDTA tubes received about 9.6 milliliters of drawn peripheral blood. This CDR3 is built from 14 residues. Germline loops: CDR1 KGHDR, CDR2 SFDVKD. V was pared by 3 bases and J by 0 bases, with 8 bases between. This clonotype was detected many times. No antigen is known for it. These sequences were also reported in another study, on T cells in Graves' hyperthyroidism and ophthalmopathy. That source adds: The HTBI set primed first-round TCR CDR3 RT-PCR.

The TCR originated in a man aged 30 to 45 with Graves disease. V usage is TRBV24-1 and J usage is TRBJ2-7; D is uncertain. Source: peripheral blood mononuclear cells (PBMCs), taken at new diagnosis, from a patient treated with antithyroid drugs. The CDR3, as DNA: TGTGCCACCAGTGATCAGGATGGCTCCTACGAGCAGTACTTC. It codes for CATSDQDGSYEQYF.